The 5 T cell receptor beta chains presented below share a single source sample, sequenced in a study of cytomegalovirus exposure and HLA in healthy donors (dated by TCRdb to 2015 to 2018). The library was prepared using the immunoSEQ multiplex PCR assay. The multiplex PCR relied on a mix of 60 forward primers for TCR Vbeta segments and 13 reverse primers for TCR Jbeta segments. TCRdb limited this immuneACCESS table to in-frame rearrangements with V and J called. A share of clones is missing; checked studies link under half to unresolved V genes, and the rest is unexplained. The sample profile shows about 150,000 clones; approximately 72% of them were found once. Over 1.1% of the sample is held by the ten biggest clonotypes. Sequencing input: PBMCs. The source of these receptors is a man in his late teens or twenties in good health and CMV-seronegative.

The rearrangement uses TRBV7-9 and TRBJ1-4, with 7 bases aligning to TRBD1. The trim removed 5 bases at V and 0 bases at J, leaving 12 bases unmatched. The CDR3 runs 18 residues. Looked up from germline, CDR1 is SEHNR and CDR2 is FQNEAQ (reference sequence). CDR3 bases: TGTGCCAGCAGCCCCGGACAGGCGCAGATATCAACTAATGAAAAACTGTTTTTT. Its protein is CASSPGQAQISTNEKLFF. Variable domain in full (rest from reference TRBV7-9 and TRBJ1-4): DTGVSQNPRHKITKRGQNVTFRCDPISEHNRLYWYRQTLGQGPEFLTYFQNEAQLEKSRLLSDRFSAERPKGSFSTLEIQRTEQGDSAMYLCASSPGQAQISTNEKLFFGSGTQLSVL.

As regards this clone: One end of the junction varies from germline; a read error may be responsible. The chain uses TRBV30 and TRBJ1-2; the D gene is possibly TRBD1 (6 bases). The CDR3 runs 15 residues. Per the germline V gene, CDR1 is GTSNPN and CDR2 is SVGIG (reference sequence). Here the CDR3 reads CAWTTKGEGDYRYTF. CDR3 nucleotide sequence: TGTGCCTGGACCACAAAGGGGGAGGGGGACTATCGCTACACCTTC.

The CDR3 region is CASSSTGTSGSYEQFF. The CDR3 DNA is TGTGCCAGCAGTTCAACCGGGACTAGCGGGAGCTATGAGCAGTTCTTC. The rearrangement joins TRBV6-5 to TRBJ2-1; 14 bases fit TRBD2. The CDR3 totals 16 residues. The junction had 7 bases not matched to a gene; V was cut back by 4 bases and J by 8 bases. Germline lookup yields CDR1 MNHEY and CDR2 SVGAGI.

The chain has TRBV7-6 and TRBJ2-2; 7 bases match TRBD2. This CDR3 is built from 17 residues. In germline, CDR1 is SGHVS, CDR2 FNYEAQ. The V gene end was trimmed by 4 bases and the J gene end by 4 bases; junction bases not matched to a gene: 12. CDR3 coding DNA: TGTGCCAGCAGCTCACCAGTACTTGGCGGGGGCACCGGGGAGCTGTTTTTT. As protein: CASSSPVLGGGTGELFF.

This clone was seen a few times. This chain uses TRBV7-2 with TRBJ1-1; no definite D call. Deletions cut 5 bases from V and 3 bases from J, with 7 bases between. The CDR3 sequence is 12 residues long. CDR1 is SGHTA, CDR2 FQGNSA, per germline. Here the CDR3 DNA reads TGTGCCAGCAGCAAACAGCACACTGAAGCTTTCTTT. Protein product: CASSKQHTEAFF.